The clone carrying this T cell receptor beta chain was observed a few times. Its matching antigen is unknown. These data are taken from a study of beta chain features in type 1 diabetes. Notes on the study in general: Shorter TCRB CDR3s, moderately but significantly so, marked every one of the four CD4+ subsets in Type 1 diabetes patients.

Germline assignment: CDR1 SQVTM and CDR2 ANQGSEA. CDR3 length equals 12 residues. V was shortened by 7 bases and J by 4 bases, with 11 bases between the two germline ends. Sampling consisted of one heparinised blood draw per donor, averaging around 120 mL. Expressed TCRB transcripts were sequenced because the isolated RNA had all been reverse transcribed beforehand. Sequenced by immunoSEQ multiplex PCR; TCRdb stores in-frame clones only, minus some. The repertoire holds roughly 400,000 clones, with more than 12% as singletons. Material: naive CD4+ T cells from blood. The receptor was isolated from a woman between 18 and 29 years old in good health. V is TRBV29-1 and J is TRBJ1-5; perhaps TRBD1 as D (5 bases). The CDR3 reads CSALDSNQPQHF. As DNA, the CDR3 is TGCAGCGCTCTCGACAGTAATCAGCCCCAGCATTTT.